This T cell receptor beta chain originates from a study of patients and donors after allogeneic stem cell transplantation. The length of the CDR3 is 13 residues. With 4 bases clipped from V and 4 bases from J, the junction kept 4 bases outside the gene matches. Per germline, CDR1 SGDLS and CDR2 YYNGEE. TCRdb fed the RT-PCR reads into MiXCR, producing one record per CDR3 protein. The sample lists approximately 200,000 distinct CDR3 sequences; less than 45% were seen once. This clonotype originated in a human donor who was either an allogeneic HSCT recipient or a stem cell or donor lymphocyte infusion donor (not recorded which). It is not recorded whose cells these are; they may come from a transplant donor. J is TRBJ1-1 and V is TRBV9; TRBD1 matches 7 bases. Sequenced: blood, either unsorted or a sorted T cell fraction (not recorded which). CDR3 coding DNA: TGTGCCAGCAGCCCCGACAGGGTCACTGAAGCTTTCTTT. This encodes CASSPDRVTEAFF.